These T cell receptor beta chains were read from a single sample in a study of blood T cells in healthy people across ages. Via MiXCR, TCRdb re-called the 5' RACE reads, giving one row per CDR3 protein. This sample has about 900,000 distinct CDR3 sequences; around 62% occur once, and the top ten carry approximately 30%. Sequencing was done on a sample of blood. All receptors come from a man aged 25 to 45 in good health. The CDR3 runs from the conserved cysteine through the conserved F or W. D genes are given only for firm matches. The size field is filled for only some rows; it gives once, few, many or a size class.

size: NA; V: TRBV19; J: TRBJ2-1; D: NA; CDR3: CASLGDSYNEQFF; DNA: TGTGCGTCCCTCGGGGACTCCTACAATGAGCAGTTCTTC
size: NA; V: TRBV7-3; J: TRBJ1-1; D: TRBD1; CDR3: CASSLTGGNTEAFF; DNA: TGTGCCAGCAGTTTAACAGGGGGGAACACTGAAGCTTTCTTT
size: NA; V: TRBV9; J: TRBJ2-7; D: TRBD2; CDR3: CASSVVAGGTYEQYF; DNA: TGTGCCAGCAGCGTAGTTGCGGGGGGGACCTACGAGCAGTACTTC
size: NA; V: TRBV20-1; J: TRBJ1-5; D: TRBD1; CDR3: CSAIRTGAGEPQHF; DNA: TGCAGTGCTATAAGGACAGGGGCAGGCGAGCCCCAGCATTTT
size: NA; V: TRBV6-2/TRBV6-3; J: TRBJ2-1; D: TRBD1; CDR3: CATNGDRRYNEQFF; DNA: TGTGCCACCAACGGGGACAGGCGTTACAATGAGCAGTTCTTC
size: many; V: TRBV3-1; J: TRBJ1-2; D: TRBD1; CDR3: CASSQTGDGGYTF; DNA: TGTGCCAGCAGCCAAACAGGGGATGGTGGCTACACCTTC
size: NA; V: TRBV7-8; J: TRBJ1-4; D: TRBD1; CDR3: CASSPGTGVEKLFF; DNA: TGTGCCAGCAGCCCCGGGACAGGGGTCGAAAAACTGTTTTTT
size: NA; V: TRBV6-2/TRBV6-3; J: TRBJ1-4; D: TRBD1; CDR3: CASSLTGGLGEKLFF; DNA: TGTGCCAGCAGTCTTACAGGGGGTCTCGGTGAAAAACTGTTTTTT
size: NA; V: TRBV6-1; J: TRBJ2-7; D: NA; CDR3: CASSARTDSYEQYF; DNA: TGTGCCAGCAGTGCCCGGACAGACTCCTACGAGCAGTACTTC
size: few; V: TRBV27; J: TRBJ1-2; D: NA; CDR3: CASSFSPVGGYTF; DNA: TGTGCCAGCAGTTTTAGTCCAGTGGGTGGCTACACCTTC
size: NA; V: TRBV6-2/TRBV6-3; J: TRBJ2-3; D: TRBD2; CDR3: CASSPSGGAKDTQYF; DNA: TGTGCCAGCAGTCCTAGCGGGGGAGCCAAGGATACGCAGTATTTT
size: NA; V: TRBV9; J: TRBJ2-5; D: NA; CDR3: CASSPRTPSQETQYF; DNA: TGTGCCAGCAGCCCCCGGACACCTTCTCAAGAGACCCAGTACTTC
size: NA; V: TRBV7-3; J: TRBJ1-1; D: NA; CDR3: CASSSNSRGLAFF; DNA: TGTGCCAGCAGCTCTAATAGTAGGGGATTGGCTTTCTTT
size: NA; V: TRBV12-3/TRBV12-4; J: TRBJ2-7; D: TRBD1; CDR3: CASNPGTGDYEQYF; DNA: TGTGCCAGCAATCCCGGGACAGGGGACTACGAGCAGTACTTC
size: NA; V: TRBV7-3; J: TRBJ2-1; D: NA; CDR3: CASSSYGQGPYNEQFF; DNA: TGTGCCAGCAGCTCCTACGGGCAGGGCCCCTACAATGAGCAGTTCTTC
size: few; V: TRBV29-1; J: TRBJ2-1; D: TRBD1; CDR3: CSVGILGQGLYNEQFF; DNA: TGCAGCGTTGGAATCCTGGGACAGGGCCTCTACAATGAGCAGTTCTTC
size: NA; V: TRBV7-9; J: TRBJ2-5; D: NA; CDR3: CASSPRQGGETQYF; DNA: TGTGCCAGCAGCCCCCGACAGGGAGGCGAGACCCAGTACTTC
size: NA; V: TRBV29-1; J: TRBJ2-1; D: NA; CDR3: CSVTILDEQFF; DNA: TGCAGCGTTACGATCCTCGATGAGCAGTTCTTC
size: once; V: TRBV5-1; J: TRBJ1-2; D: NA; CDR3: CASSLKAENYGYTF; DNA: TGCGCCAGCAGCTTAAAGGCAGAAAACTATGGCTACACCTTC
size: many; V: TRBV4-2; J: TRBJ2-5; D: NA; CDR3: CASSQSGPGPTQYF; DNA: TGTGCCAGCAGCCAATCAGGCCCCGGACCAACCCAGTACTTC
size: NA; V: TRBV4-3; J: TRBJ2-1; D: TRBD2; CDR3: CASSQEGLAGGDEQFF; DNA: TGCGCCAGCAGCCAAGAGGGACTAGCGGGGGGGGATGAGCAGTTCTTC
size: NA; V: TRBV28; J: TRBJ2-7; D: NA; CDR3: CASSLPTASYEQYF; DNA: TGTGCCAGCAGTTTACCGACAGCCTCCTACGAGCAGTACTTC
size: NA; V: TRBV6-6; J: TRBJ1-2; D: NA; CDR3: CASSYSSGDSYYGYTF; DNA: TGTGCCAGCAGTTACTCCTCTGGGGACTCGTACTATGGCTACACCTTC
size: NA; V: TRBV5-1; J: TRBJ2-1; D: TRBD2; CDR3: CASSLSRGGIDEQFF; DNA: TGCGCCAGCAGCTTGTCGCGGGGGGGAATTGATGAGCAGTTCTTC
size: NA; V: TRBV6-5; J: TRBJ1-3; D: NA; CDR3: CATGRNSGNTIYF; DNA: TGTGCCACCGGACGAAACTCTGGAAACACCATATATTTT
size: once; V: TRBV10-3; J: TRBJ1-2; D: NA; CDR3: CAISESVGESNYGYTF; DNA: TGTGCCATCAGTGAGTCGGTCGGGGAGTCTAACTATGGCTACACCTTC
size: many; V: TRBV7-9; J: TRBJ2-4; D: TRBD2; CDR3: CASSFQGLANIQYF; DNA: TGTGCCAGCAGCTTCCAAGGACTAGCCAACATTCAGTACTTC
size: few; V: TRBV7-9; J: TRBJ1-2; D: NA; CDR3: CASSLDGVNYGYTF; DNA: TGTGCCAGCAGCTTAGATGGCGTGAACTATGGCTACACCTTC
size: NA; V: TRBV4-2; J: TRBJ2-1; D: NA; CDR3: CASSQYGYTGNEQFF; DNA: TGTGCCAGCAGCCAATACGGTTACACGGGGAATGAGCAGTTCTTC
size: NA; V: TRBV12-3/TRBV12-4; J: TRBJ2-5; D: TRBD2; CDR3: CASSPGLAGGYQETQYF; DNA: TGTGCCAGCAGTCCGGGACTAGCGGGGGGATACCAAGAGACCCAGTACTTC
size: few; V: TRBV7-3; J: TRBJ2-3; D: TRBD2; CDR3: CASSLRLAGGIDTQYF; DNA: TGTGCCAGCAGCTTACGACTAGCGGGGGGGATAGATACGCAGTATTTT
size: NA; V: TRBV18; J: TRBJ2-1; D: TRBD1; CDR3: CASSLPDRGLLDSYNEQFF; DNA: TGTGCCAGCTCACTACCGGACAGGGGCCTGCTTGACTCCTACAATGAGCAGTTCTTC
size: many; V: TRBV6-5; J: TRBJ2-5; D: NA; CDR3: CASSYSGESAYF; DNA: TGTGCCAGCAGTTACTCCGGGGAAAGTGCGTACTTC
size: few; V: TRBV6-5; J: TRBJ1-4; D: TRBD1; CDR3: CASSPGTGRRNEKLFF; DNA: TGTGCCAGCAGTCCCGGGACAGGGCGAAGGAATGAAAAACTGTTTTTT
size: few; V: TRBV28; J: TRBJ2-5; D: NA; CDR3: CASSLSGMETQYF; DNA: TGTGCCAGCAGTTTATCAGGGATGGAGACCCAGTACTTC
size: NA; V: TRBV4-2; J: TRBJ2-3; D: TRBD2; CDR3: CASSQDNGRGGMGDPDTQYF; DNA: TGTGCCAGCAGCCAAGATAATGGGCGGGGGGGCATGGGTGACCCAGATACGCAGTATTTT
size: NA; V: TRBV28; J: TRBJ2-4; D: NA; CDR3: CASSLGGTSAKNIQYF; DNA: TGTGCCAGCAGTTTAGGGGGAACCTCAGCCAAAAACATTCAGTACTTC
size: NA; V: TRBV7-9; J: TRBJ2-6; D: TRBD1; CDR3: CASSPRVGTGSSGANVLTF; DNA: TGTGCCAGCAGCCCGCGCGTTGGGACAGGTAGCTCTGGGGCCAACGTCCTGACTTTC
size: NA; V: TRBV4-2; J: TRBJ2-3; D: TRBD2; CDR3: CASSQELAGYTDTQYF; DNA: TGTGCCAGCAGCCAAGAACTAGCGGGTTACACAGATACGCAGTATTTT
size: NA; V: TRBV21-1; J: TRBJ2-7; D: NA; CDR3: CASTTRDSTYEQYF; DNA: TGTGCCAGCACCACTCGGGACAGTACCTACGAGCAGTACTTC
size: once; V: TRBV10-3; J: TRBJ1-2; D: NA; CDR3: CAIFGEYGYTF; DNA: TGTGCCATCTTTGGAGAATATGGCTACACCTTC
size: NA; V: TRBV28; J: TRBJ1-2; D: TRBD1; CDR3: CASSWRGPYGYTF; DNA: TGTGCCAGCAGTTGGAGGGGGCCCTATGGCTACACCTTC
size: NA; V: TRBV7-2; J: TRBJ2-3; D: TRBD2; CDR3: CASSTGTSGKVTQYF; DNA: TGTGCCAGCAGCACTGGGACTAGCGGCAAGGTTACGCAGTATTTT
size: few; V: TRBV15; J: TRBJ2-7; D: NA; CDR3: CATSRDKAASEQYF; DNA: TGTGCCACCAGCAGAGATAAAGCGGCTTCCGAGCAGTACTTC
size: NA; V: TRBV30; J: TRBJ2-1; D: NA; CDR3: CAWATDSYNEQFF; DNA: TGTGCCTGGGCGACAGACTCCTACAATGAGCAGTTCTTC
size: few; V: TRBV7-2; J: TRBJ2-2; D: NA; CDR3: CASSSLGSNTGELFF; DNA: TGTGCCAGCAGCTCCTTGGGGAGTAACACCGGGGAGCTGTTTTTT
size: NA; V: TRBV7-8; J: TRBJ2-1; D: TRBD1; CDR3: CASSLATGFLNEQFF; DNA: TGTGCCAGCAGCTTAGCGACAGGGTTTCTCAATGAGCAGTTCTTC